This TCR beta chain appears in the sequencing data of a study of PD-1 blockade in classical Hodgkin lymphoma. Overall study findings and caveats: Complete responders' baseline diversity resembled that of newly diagnosed patients. A reduction in baseline TCR diversity was reportedly seen in newly diagnosed patients relative to healthy donors. What drove the repertoire differences, possibly disease activity or prior therapy, has not been defined. TCR diversity rose significantly by C4D1 in CD4+ but not CD8+ cells.

In the case of this clone: What it binds is unknown.

Noted time point: cycle 4 day 1 (C4D1), after 5 to 7 weeks of nivolumab. Every patient relapsed after autologous stem cell transplantation, and brentuximab vedotin exposure varied. Only in-frame clones appear in the TCRdb table, and some are missing; sequencing was by immunoSEQ multiplex PCR. The sample includes 19,000 or so clones, approximately 80% of them seen just once. The material was peripheral blood mononuclear cells (PBMCs), obtained before the fourth cycle of nivolumab. The sequence derives from a human donor with classical Hodgkin lymphoma.

The CDR3 region has the DNA TGCGCCAGCAGCCAAGTTCAGGGGGAGGGCGAGCAGTACTTC. The encoded protein is CASSQVQGEGEQYF. The chain is built from TRBV4-1 and TRBJ2-7; D is possibly TRBD1 or TRBD2 (7 bases each). The V and J ends lost 1 base and 6 bases respectively, with 13 bases between them. The germline V gene encodes CDR1 MGHRA and CDR2 YSYEKL. The CDR3 sequence is 14 residues long.